This T cell receptor beta chain derives from a study of shared clonotypes between healthy human individuals. Findings and caveats of the study: Sharing across several donors was seen in around 5.1% of naive CD4 clonotypes.

Notes on this clone: Its antigen is still unknown.

Assay: immunoSEQ multiplex PCR; the TCRdb copy retains only in-frame clones and omits some. This sample has more than 2 million clones; approximately 95% occur once, and the top ten carry 0.13%. The CDR3 has 14 residues. Per germline, CDR1 ENHRY and CDR2 SYGVKD. Trimming removed 3 bases from V and 6 bases from J, with 11 bases in between. The V call is TRBV10-3, the J call TRBJ2-2; D remains ambiguous. The sample consisted of naive CD4+ T cells sorted from blood. Subset defined: CD45RA+ positively selected. The clonotype comes from a man aged 18-30 years in good health. The CDR3 coding sequence is TGTGCCATCAGTGATGGGGTAAAGGCCGGGGAGCTGTTTTTT. Amino acid sequence: CAISDGVKAGELFF.